These T cell receptor beta chains were read from a single sample in a study of blood T cell repertoires in COVID-19. This table comes from immunoSEQ multiplex PCR, and its TCRdb copy is limited to in-frame clones, with some not included. The sample includes approximately 190,000 clones, about 80% of them seen just once. The material sequenced was peripheral blood. These receptors were obtained from a woman between 55 and 75 years old with COVID-19, enrolled during active disease. Both conserved end residues are part of each CDR3. D genes are given only for firm matches. Not every row has a clone size; where given, it reads once, few, many or a size class.

TRBJ2-1 | TRBV7-9 | . | . | TGTGCCAGCAGGGGGGGAAGTTACGTTTACAATGAGCAGTTCTTC | CASRGGSYVYNEQFF
TRBJ1-1 | TRBV19 | few | . | TGTGCCAGTAGTATAATACAGCCGAACACTGAAGCTTTCTTT | CASSIIQPNTEAFF
TRBJ2-5 | TRBV19 | once | TRBD1 | TGTGCCAGTAGTATAGGTGGGACAGAACAAGAGACCCAGTACTTC | CASSIGGTEQETQYF
TRBJ2-2 | TRBV2 | once | . | TGTGCCAGCAAGCCCTCGAACACCGGGGAGCTGTTTTTT | CASKPSNTGELFF
TRBJ2-5 | TRBV19 | . | TRBD2 | TGTGCCGCGGGGGGAGAGACCCAGTACTTC | CAAGGETQYF
TRBJ2-1 | TRBV7-2 | . | TRBD2 | TGTGCCAGCCGTCGGGCCCTAGCGGGGAACAATGAGCAGTTCTTC | CASRRALAGNNEQFF
TRBJ2-1 | TRBV28 | few | . | TGTGCCAGCAGTTTAATTAAGATAGGGGTGCCGAATGAGCAGTTCTTC | CASSLIKIGVPNEQFF
TRBJ2-3 | TRBV5-1 | . | TRBD2 | TGCGCCAGCAGCTTGTCGACTAGCGGGAGCACAGATACGCAGTATTTT | CASSLSTSGSTDTQYF
TRBJ1-6 | TRBV28 | . | . | TGTGCCAGCAGTTTAATCCCAACTCAACCCCTCCACTTT | CASSLIPTQPLHF
TRBJ2-5 | TRBV5-6 | . | TRBD1 | TGTGCCAGCAGCTCCTCCGGGACAGGGATAGAGACCCAGTACTTC | CASSSSGTGIETQYF
TRBJ2-5 | TRBV11-2 | . | TRBD1 | TGTGCCAGCAACCCTGGACAGGGACAAGAGACCCAGTACTTC | CASNPGQGQETQYF
TRBJ1-1 | TRBV11-1 | . | . | TGTGCCAGCAGCTTAGGAGGGATCGGCGGCACTGAAGCTTTCTTT | CASSLGGIGGTEAFF
TRBJ1-2 | TRBV29-1 | . | . | TGCAGCGCACGACTCCGGGACATTTCTAACTATGGCTACACCTTC | CSARLRDISNYGYTF
TRBJ1-6 | TRBV2 | . | TRBD1 | TGTGCCAGCAGTTTGACAGGGGGAAATTCACCCCTCCACTTT | CASSLTGGNSPLHF
TRBJ2-1 | TRBV5-1 | . | TRBD2 | TGCGCCAGCAGTGTTGGCGGGGGGGCCGGAGGTCCCAATGAGCAGTTCTTC | CASSVGGGAGGPNEQFF
TRBJ1-1 | TRBV25-1 | many | . | TGTGCCAGCAGTCTAGGGGGTAAAGCTTTCTTT | CASSLGGKAFF
TRBJ2-3 | TRBV7-3 | . | . | TGTGCCAGCAGCTCGGGATTTCGAGATACGCAGTATTTT | CASSSGFRDTQYF
TRBJ2-5 | TRBV5-4 | . | TRBD2 | TGTGCCAGCAGCCGTCGACTAGCGGGAGTGGAAAAGACCCAGTACTTC | CASSRRLAGVEKTQYF
TRBJ1-4 | TRBV30 | . | . | TGTGCCTGGAGCGGAACAGGGCGCAATGAAAAACTGTTTTTT | CAWSGTGRNEKLFF
TRBJ2-4 | TRBV11-2 | . | TRBD1 | TGTGCCAGCAGCTCGCGGACAGGGTTCGACAAAAACATTCAGTACTTC | CASSSRTGFDKNIQYF
TRBJ2-1 | TRBV28 | . | TRBD2 | TGTGCCAGCAGTTTAGCGGGAGGGCCCCTCAATGAGCAGTTCTTC | CASSLAGGPLNEQFF
TRBJ1-1 | TRBV7-3 | few | . | TGTGCCAGCAGCTTTTACAGGGAGAAAACGGGGACTGAAGCTTTCTTT | CASSFYREKTGTEAFF
TRBJ2-3 | TRBV5-1 | . | . | TGCGCCAGCAGCTGGGGGACTCTGGGAAGCACAGATACGCAGTATTTT | CASSWGTLGSTDTQYF
TRBJ1-1 | TRBV2 | . | TRBD1 | TGTGCCAGCTCCCAACGGGACAGGCCTCCTGAAGCTTTCTTT | CASSQRDRPPEAFF
TRBJ2-1 | TRBV25-1 | . | . | TGTGCCAGCGCTCCCCTAGGGGCGTCCTACAATGAGCAGTTCTTC | CASAPLGASYNEQFF
TRBJ2-3 | TRBV7-2 | . | TRBD2 | TGTGCCAGCAGCTCCCTAGCGGGAGAAACAGATACGCAGTATTTT | CASSSLAGETDTQYF
TRBJ1-4 | TRBV18 | . | TRBD1 | TGTGCCAGCTCAGAACAGGGGGCCAATGAAAAACTGTTTTTT | CASSEQGANEKLFF
TRBJ1-6 | TRBV9 | . | TRBD1 | TGTGCCAGCAGCGTAGAAGGAACAGGGGGCAATTCACCCCTCCACTTT | CASSVEGTGGNSPLHF
TRBJ1-2 | TRBV19 | . | . | TGTGCCAGTAGTATAGTACGGTCGACAGGTCCGCGGGGCTACACCTTC | CASSIVRSTGPRGYTF
TRBJ1-6 | TRBV2 | . | TRBD1 | TGTGCCAGCACCAGTGACAGGACGACAGGGTACCACTTT | CASTSDRTTGYHF
TRBJ1-3 | TRBV10-3 | . | . | TGTGCCATCAGTGCGGGCGGGGGCCCGAGCTCTGGAAACACCATATATTTT | CAISAGGGPSSGNTIYF
TRBJ2-3 | TRBV11-2 | . | TRBD2 | TGTGCCAGCAGCCCTTGGACTAGCGGAGATACGCAGTATTTT | CASSPWTSGDTQYF
TRBJ1-4 | TRBV7-8 | . | TRBD1 | TGTGCCAGCAGCCCGGGGGACAGGGGTAATGAAAAACTGTTTTTT | CASSPGDRGNEKLFF
TRBJ2-7 | TRBV30 | . | . | TGTGCCTGGAACATGGGGGGTCGTCGGTACTTC | CAWNMGGRRYF
TRBJ2-3 | TRBV3-1/TRBV3-2 | . | TRBD1 | TGTGCCAGCAGCCAGTACCCGGGACAGGGGGCCCCAGATACGCAGTATTTT | CASSQYPGQGAPDTQYF
TRBJ1-1 | TRBV6-6 | . | TRBD1 | TGTGCCAGCACCGACAGGGTGAACACTGAAGCTTTCTTT | CASTDRVNTEAFF
TRBJ1-2 | TRBV27 | . | . | TGTGCCAGCACACCCCGCCCCGAAGGGGTCCTCTATGGCTACACCTTC | CASTPRPEGVLYGYTF
TRBJ2-3 | TRBV19 | . | . | TGTGCCAGTAGTATCTGGGGCGCAGATACGCAGTATTTT | CASSIWGADTQYF
TRBJ2-1 | TRBV15 | . | TRBD1 | TGTGCCACCAGCAGGAGGGGACAGGGGTATTACAATGAGCAGTTCTTC | CATSRRGQGYYNEQFF
TRBJ1-2 | TRBV18 | . | TRBD1 | TGTGCCAGCTCACCACTGGGACAGAAAGGGACCTATGGCTACACCTTC | CASSPLGQKGTYGYTF
TRBJ2-4 | TRBV12-3/TRBV12-4 | . | . | TGTGCCAGCAGTTTGGCCAGGGGAAACATTCAGTACTTC | CASSLARGNIQYF
TRBJ2-2 | TRBV2 | . | TRBD1 | TGTGCCAGCAGTCGGACAGGGGTAAACACCGGGGAGCTGTTTTTT | CASSRTGVNTGELFF
TRBJ1-1 | TRBV28 | . | TRBD1 | TGTGCCAGCACCTTGGGACAGCTCAATGAAGCTTTCTTT | CASTLGQLNEAFF
TRBJ1-2 | TRBV30 | . | . | TGTGCCTGGACTGCATTTAGCTATGGCTACACCTTC | CAWTAFSYGYTF
TRBJ2-5 | TRBV5-1 | many | . | TGCGCCAGCAGCTTGGGTAGGGGCGCGGAGACCCAGTACTTC | CASSLGRGAETQYF
TRBJ1-5 | TRBV6-1 | . | TRBD1 | TGTGCCAGCAGTGACCGGGACAGGGGTGAGAATCAGCCCCAGCATTTT | CASSDRDRGENQPQHF
TRBJ2-1 | TRBV7-8 | . | TRBD2 | TGTGCCAGCAACGATGGCGGGAGAATGACGAATGAGCAGTTCTTC | CASNDGGRMTNEQFF
TRBJ1-1 | TRBV4-2 | . | . | TGTGCCAGCAGCCCTCGGGGTGTTAACACTGAAGCTTTCTTT | CASSPRGVNTEAFF
TRBJ2-1 | TRBV11-2 | . | TRBD2 | TGTGCCAGCAGCCCGGGACTAGCGATAAACAATGAGCAGTTCTTC | CASSPGLAINNEQFF
TRBJ2-7 | TRBV2 | . | . | TGTGCCAGCGTTGGATTACTGGGCCCCTACGAGCAGTACTTC | CASVGLLGPYEQYF
TRBJ1-4 | TRBV27 | . | . | TGTGCCAGCAGACCCGCGTTGTCCGCGAGTGAAAAACTGTTTTTT | CASRPALSASEKLFF
TRBJ1-1 | TRBV5-6 | . | . | TGTGCCAGCAGCTTGGTTCAGGTGCTGAACACTGAAGCTTTCTTT | CASSLVQVLNTEAFF
TRBJ2-7 | TRBV7-9 | . | . | TGTGCCAGCAGCTTAGGAACGGGAGTCTACGAGCAGTACTTC | CASSLGTGVYEQYF